Shown below are 22 T cell receptor beta chains from a single sample sequenced in a study of breast tumors, draining lymph nodes, adjacent tissues. From the multiplex PCR reads, TCRdb called clonotypes with MiXCR, one entry per CDR3 protein. The sample has about 230,000 distinct CDR3 sequences, approximately 30% seen once. Samples came from axillary lymph nodes draining the breast cancer. The sample was axillary lymph node tissue. The receptor source for this set is a female donor with breast cancer. Some clones in this sample may be carry-over from other donors' samples.

This clonotype was observed many times. V and J are TRBV13 and TRBJ1-3, with D unclear. CDR1 is PRHDT, CDR2 FYEKMQ, per germline (reference sequence). Trimming took 3 bases from V and 0 from J, leaving 9 bases between them. The CDR3 extends over 15 amino acids. The CDR3 protein is CASSFGWASGNTIYF. The CDR3 bases are TGTGCCAGCAGCTTCGGCTGGGCCTCTGGAAACACCATATATTTT.

In its sample, this clonotype was seen many times. The chain couples TRBV11-3 to TRBJ2-2; D is undetermined. The CDR3 contains 15 residues. The germline V gene encodes CDR1 SGHNT and CDR2 YENEEA. V was cut by 2 bases and J by 1 base, with 8 bases left in between. The CDR3 DNA is TGTGCCAGCAGCTTATCACACCTGAACACCGGGGAGCTGTTTTTT. Its protein is CASSLSHLNTGELFF.

This clonotype was detected only once. A much more abundant neighbour one base away suggests this may be a read error. This chain uses TRBV6-6 with TRBJ2-7, with D perhaps matching TRBD2 (7 bases). V shed 5 bases and J shed 4 bases, with 24 bases lying between them. Germline CDR1 and CDR2: MNHNY and SVGAGI (reference sequence). The CDR3 is 17 residues long. The CDR3 DNA reads TGTGCCAGCAGTGAAAGTCCCGTTGGGGGGGGCATTTACGAGCAGTACTTC. It encodes CASSESPVGGGIYEQYF.

This clonotype came up many times. The chain employs TRBV18 and TRBJ1-5; D not resolved. Germline V lookup: CDR1 KGHSH, CDR2 LQKENI. The germline V and J ends were trimmed by 3 bases and 6 bases, with 18 bases remaining between them. This CDR3 has 16 amino acids. The CDR3 sequence is CASSPTVGPTGQPQHF. For the CDR3, the DNA is TGTGCCAGCTCACCTACGGTTGGACCCACTGGTCAGCCCCAGCATTTT.

The genes are TRBV19 and TRBJ1-3; 8 positions match TRBD1. V trimming: 6 bases; J trimming: 15 bases; junction bases outside the gene matches: 16. The CDR3 spans 14 residues. Germline loops: CDR1 LNHDA, CDR2 SQIVND (reference sequence). This CDR3 reads CASSPGDRQGKQYF. For the CDR3, the DNA is TGTGCCAGTAGCCCCGGGGACAGGCAGGGAAAACAATATTTT.

This clonotype has ten or more counts. V gene TRBV6-1 combines with J gene TRBJ2-6; D is unresolved. This CDR3 region has 16 residues. Germline values: CDR1 MNHNS, CDR2 SASEGT. V lost 6 bases, J lost 0 bases, and 12 bases lay in between. DNA for the CDR3: TGTGCCAGCAGCCCACGGTTGCACTCTGGGGCCAACGTCCTGACTTTC. This encodes CASSPRLHSGANVLTF.

The chain employs TRBV6-6 and TRBJ2-7, with 8 bases lining up with TRBD2. The CDR3 is 15 amino acids. Germline loops: CDR1 MNHNY, CDR2 SVGAGI (reference sequence). V gave up 6 bases and J gave up 0 bases; unmatched junction bases: 7. CDR3 sequence: CASRRREGYSYEQYF. In DNA, the CDR3 is TGTGCCAGCAGACGACGGGAGGGATACTCCTACGAGCAGTACTTC.

This clonotype was picked up many times. This chain joins TRBV3-1 and TRBJ2-1, with TRBD1 matching 8 bases. From germline, CDR1 is LGHDT and CDR2 YNNKEL (reference sequence). There are 13 residues in the CDR3. V lost 4 bases to trimming and J lost 9 bases; unmatched junction nucleotides: 5. CDR3: CASSLGQGSEQFF. In DNA form, the CDR3 reads TGTGCCAGCAGCCTTGGACAGGGTAGTGAGCAGTTCTTC.

With regard to this clonotype: Its ends do not fully match the called genes, so a read error is possible. The V and J genes are TRBV14 and TRBJ2-1; no clear D. Germline V lookup: CDR1 SGHDN, CDR2 FVKESK. This CDR3 region has 14 residues. This CDR3 reads CASSPQPGFHEQSF. The CDR3 DNA follows: TGTGCCAGCAGCCCACAGCCGGGTTTCCATGAGCAGTCCTTC.

The CDR3 reads CASGFWDEQYF. The CDR3 coding sequence is TGTGCCAGTGGTTTTTGGGATGAGCAGTATTTT. The chain recombines TRBV19 with TRBJ2-3; no definite D call. CDR3 size: 11 residues. The V gene's germline CDR1 is LNHDA and CDR2 SQIVND (reference sequence). V lost 8 bases and J 11 bases, leaving 14 bases between the germline ends. Variable domain in full (rest from reference TRBV19 and TRBJ2-3): DGGITQSPKYLFRKEGQNVTLSCEQNLNHDAMYWYRQDPGQGLRLIYYSQIVNDFQKGDIAEGYSVSREKKESFPLTVTSAQKNPTAFYLCASGFWDEQYFGPGTRLTVL.

The table lists this clonotype with many counts. The chain employs TRBV19 and TRBJ1-1; D is possibly TRBD1 (5 bases). CDR1 and CDR2 (germline): LNHDA, SQIVND (reference sequence). Trimming stripped 4 bases from V and 0 bases from J, with 9 bases between. The CDR3 has 14 residues. CDR3 protein: CASSTGTVNTEAFF. CDR3 in DNA: TGTGCCAGTAGTACCGGGACGGTGAACACTGAAGCTTTCTTT.

The CDR3 protein is CASGVDWGTEAFF. The CDR3 bases are TGTGCCAGCGGTGTCGATTGGGGCACTGAAGCTTTCTTT. The genes are TRBV2 and TRBJ1-1; no definite D call. Germline V gives CDR1 SNHLY, CDR2 FYNNEI. Trimming cost V 8 bases and J 4 bases, with 14 bases left between them. CDR3 size: 13 residues. The whole variable domain, remainder taken from reference TRBV2 and TRBJ1-1, is EPEVTQTPSHQVTQMGQEVILRCVPISNHLYFYWYRQILGQKVEFLVSFYNNEISEKSEIFDDQFSVERPDGSNFTLKIRSTKLEDSAMYFCASGVDWGTEAFFGQGTRLTVV.

In its sample, this clonotype was seen many times. V gene TRBV20-1 combines with J gene TRBJ2-5; D not resolved. V was shortened by 0 bases and J by 4 bases, with 9 bases between the two germline ends. Germline V CDR1 and CDR2: DFQATT, SNEGSKA (reference sequence). This CDR3 contains 13 residues. The DNA of the CDR3 is TGCAGTGCTAGAGATGCGGTCATAGAGACCCAGTACTTC. Protein: CSARDAVIETQYF.

This clonotype was counted at least ten times. The chain is built from TRBV6-1 and TRBJ2-7, with 12 bases fitting TRBD1. V lost 3 bases and J lost 1; bases outside the gene matches: 7. Germline CDR1 MNHNS, CDR2 SASEGT. This CDR3 region has 17 residues. The CDR3 nucleotides are TGTGCCAGCAGTGAGGCGGGGACAGGGGGCAGGTCCTACGAGCAGTACTTC. Translating it yields CASSEAGTGGRSYEQYF.

The CDR3 spells CASSGQYTEAFF. CDR3 in DNA: TGTGCCAGCAGTGGGCAATACACTGAAGCTTTCTTT. This chain joins TRBV2 and TRBJ1-1; D not resolved. The V gene lost 4 bases and the J gene lost 3 bases, with 6 bases spanning the gap. This CDR3 contains 12 residues. Germline V CDR1 and CDR2: SNHLY, FYNNEI.

In its sample, this clonotype was seen many times. The chain has TRBV20-1 and TRBJ2-7, with D possibly matching TRBD2 (6 bases). CDR1 is DFQATT and CDR2 is SNEGSKA in the germline V gene (reference sequence). V lost 6 bases and J 1 base, leaving 13 bases between the germline ends. The CDR3 has 13 residues. Written as DNA, the CDR3 is TGCAGTGCCGTCGGGGGTTCTTCCTACGAGCAGTACTTC. Translated: CSAVGGSSYEQYF.

This chain joins TRBV24-1 and TRBJ2-1, with 11 bases lining up with TRBD1. The CDR3 covers 17 residues. Germline loops: CDR1 KGHDR, CDR2 SFDVKD. With V trimmed by 5 bases and J by 2 bases, 7 bases remained unmatched. The CDR3 coding sequence is TGTGCCACCAGTGGAACCCTGGGACAGGGGGCCTACAATGAGCAGTTCTTC. It yields the protein CATSGTLGQGAYNEQFF.

This rearrangement joins TRBV5-6 to TRBJ1-1, with D tentatively TRBD1 (6 bases). This CDR3 has 14 amino acids. Germline V lookup: CDR1 SGHDT, CDR2 YYEEEE. With 4 bases removed from V and 0 bases from J, the gap between germline ends came to 10 bases. In DNA form, the CDR3 reads TGTGCCAGCAGCCCGACAGGAGTGAACACTGAAGCTTTCTTT. Translating it yields CASSPTGVNTEAFF.

This clonotype came up many times. J is TRBJ2-7 and V is TRBV30, with D possibly TRBD2 on 5 matching bases. Trimming left V 4 bases short and J 4 bases short, with 11 bases between. This CDR3 is built from 12 residues. CDR1 is GTSNPN, CDR2 SVGIG, per germline (reference sequence). Written as DNA, the CDR3 is TGTGCCTGGAAAGTTAGCGTATACGAGCAGTACTTC. It is translated as CAWKVSVYEQYF.

This chain connects TRBV6-1 to TRBJ2-7; 7 nucleotides agree with TRBD1. J was trimmed by 4 bases and V by 6 bases; bases with no gene match: 9. Per germline, CDR1 MNHNS and CDR2 SASEGT. The CDR3 runs 14 residues. The CDR3 reads CASRPSTGSYEQYF. CDR3 bases: TGTGCCAGCAGACCCTCGACAGGGTCTTACGAGCAGTACTTC.

This clonotype was detected a few times. The chain recombines TRBV4-1 with TRBJ1-1; D call uncertain. Germline assignment: CDR1 MGHRA and CDR2 YSYEKL. This CDR3 contains 15 residues. The V end was cut by 1 base, the J end by 0 bases, with 9 bases between. In nucleotides, the CDR3 is TGCGCCAGCAGCCAAGGTCGACGAATGAACACTGAAGCTTTCTTT. As protein: CASSQGRRMNTEAFF.

This clonotype was found many times. The V gene is TRBV25-1, the J gene TRBJ2-2; no clear D. Germline V CDR1 and CDR2: MGHDK, SYGVNS. The CDR3 contains 12 residues. Trimming cost V 3 bases and J 2 bases, with 1 base left between them. Here the CDR3 reads CASSDNTGELFF. Written as DNA, the CDR3 is TGTGCCAGCAGTGATAACACCGGGGAGCTGTTTTTT.